Sequencing of this T cell receptor beta chain was carried out in a study of T cells in Graves' hyperthyroidism and ophthalmopathy. Study-wide findings and caveats: Also found in blood were most expanded thyroid clonotypes above 0.001. Model output signaled ophthalmopathy a median approximately 6.2 months ahead of onset.

Amplification of TCR beta CDR3 regions used RNA as the template. In the first-round RT-PCR of the TCR CDR3, the HTBI primer set was used. TCRdb reprocessed the multiplex PCR reads via MiXCR and lists one record per CDR3 protein. The sample carries 600,000 or so distinct CDR3 sequences, 46% recorded once. Looked up from germline, CDR1 is MNHEY and CDR2 is SVGAGI. The length of the CDR3 is 14 residues. Trimming removed 6 bases from V and 6 bases from J; junction bases left unmatched: 6. Clinical symptoms, serum thyroxine, TRAb, thyroid ultrasound and orbital computed tomography informed diagnoses. This clonotype turned up a few times. No antigen is known for it.

The source is a woman younger than 30 with Graves' hyperthyroidism. The sequenced sample consisted of peripheral blood or thyroid tissue (not recorded which). The chain recombines TRBV6-5 with TRBJ1-5, with 9 positions matching TRBD1. The DNA for the CDR3 is TGTGCCAGCAGAGATACAGGGGGCGGTCAGCCCCAGCATTTT. Protein: CASRDTGGGQPQHF.